Listed here are 8 T cell receptor beta chains from one sample, sequenced in a study of blood T cell repertoires in COVID-19. Using immunoSEQ multiplex PCR, the repertoire was profiled, and TCRdb retains in-frame clones only, with some absent. The repertoire consists of approximately 200,000 clones, with about 95% occurring once and the leading ten covering 0.6% to 0.8%. Sequencing was performed on peripheral blood. These receptors all stem from a man under 40 with COVID-19, enrolled during active disease.

The rearrangement uses TRBV6-1 and TRBJ1-3, with 7 bases aligning to TRBD1. After removal of 3 bases from V and 0 bases from J, the junction contained 5 bases not matched to a gene. This CDR3 is built from 16 residues. Germline CDR1 MNHNS, CDR2 SASEGT. The CDR3, as DNA: TGTGCCAGCAGTGAGGGACAGCTTATCTCTGGAAACACCATATATTTT. Protein: CASSEGQLISGNTIYF.

This chain links TRBV6-5 with TRBJ1-6; a weak D match, TRBD1 (6 bases). The CDR3 is 12 residues long. The germline V gene encodes CDR1 MNHEY and CDR2 SVGAGI. The V gene lost 5 bases and the J gene lost 12 bases, with 11 bases spanning the gap. DNA for the CDR3: TGTGCCAGCAGTAGCCAGGGGAGACCCCTCCACTTT. It encodes CASSSQGRPLHF.

This sequence joins TRBV20-1 and TRBJ2-1, with 9 nucleotides matching TRBD2. This CDR3 comprises 14 residues. Germline V gives CDR1 DFQATT, CDR2 SNEGSKA (reference sequence). V lost 3 bases, J lost 8 bases, and 8 bases stayed unmatched. The CDR3 reads CSASNHRTSDEQFF. Written as DNA, the CDR3 is TGCAGTGCTAGTAATCATCGGACTAGCGATGAGCAGTTCTTC.

The CDR3 spells CATSPRGGSGYTF. DNA for the CDR3: TGTGCCACCAGCCCCCGTGGAGGGTCTGGCTACACCTTC. The chain recombines TRBV15 with TRBJ1-2; D is unresolved. The CDR3 runs to 13 residues. CDR1 and CDR2 (germline): LNHNV, YYDKDF (reference sequence). V gave up 5 bases and J gave up 7 bases, with 14 bases separating them. Variable domain in full (rest from reference TRBV15 and TRBJ1-2): DAMVIQNPRYQVTQFGKPVTLSCSQTLNHNVMYWYQQKSSQAPKLLFHYYDKDFNNEADTPDNFQSRRPNTSFCFLDIRSPGLGDTAMYLCATSPRGGSGYTFGSGTRLTVV.

This chain's CDR3 is CASSLAGLADWDTQYF. The CDR3 DNA follows: TGCGCCAGCAGCTTGGCCGGGTTAGCGGACTGGGATACGCAGTATTTT. The V gene is TRBV5-1, the J gene TRBJ2-3, with D perhaps TRBD2 (6 bases). The germline gives CDR1 SGHRS, CDR2 YFSETQ. Trimming left V 0 bases short and J 6 bases short, with 17 bases between. The CDR3 loop spans 16 amino acids. Drawing the rest from reference TRBV5-1 and TRBJ2-3, the complete variable domain is KAGVTQTPRYLIKTRGQQVTLSCSPISGHRSVSWYQQTPGQGLQFLFEYFSETQRNKGNFPGRFSGRQFSNSRSEMNVSTLELGDSALYLCASSLAGLADWDTQYFGPGTRLTVL.

This clone appeared once. The J gene is TRBJ1-3, the V gene TRBV4-2; D is uncertain. This CDR3 is built from 15 residues. Per germline, CDR1 LGHNA and CDR2 YNFKEQ. V dropped 0 bases and J dropped 0 bases, with 6 bases sitting between them. In nucleotides, the CDR3 is TGTGCCAGCAGCCAAGATACGGTCTCTGGAAACACCATATATTTT. Its translation: CASSQDTVSGNTIYF.

The V and J genes are TRBV9 and TRBJ2-2, with a weak D call TRBD1 (5 bases). V was pared by 4 bases and J by 3 bases, with 13 bases between. Germline lookup yields CDR1 SGDLS and CDR2 YYNGEE. The CDR3 contains 15 residues. CDR3 amino acids: CASSTRQTDTGELFF. CDR3 nucleotide sequence: TGTGCCAGCAGCACACGACAGACCGACACCGGGGAGCTGTTTTTT.

The chain is built from TRBV6-1 and TRBJ1-2, with a weak D call TRBD1 (5 bases). Per the germline V gene, CDR1 is MNHNS and CDR2 is SASEGT. Trimming took 3 bases from V and 5 from J, leaving 7 bases between them. The CDR3 runs to 12 residues. CDR3 region: CASSDDSYGYTF. In DNA form, the CDR3 reads TGTGCCAGCAGTGATGACAGTTATGGCTACACCTTC.